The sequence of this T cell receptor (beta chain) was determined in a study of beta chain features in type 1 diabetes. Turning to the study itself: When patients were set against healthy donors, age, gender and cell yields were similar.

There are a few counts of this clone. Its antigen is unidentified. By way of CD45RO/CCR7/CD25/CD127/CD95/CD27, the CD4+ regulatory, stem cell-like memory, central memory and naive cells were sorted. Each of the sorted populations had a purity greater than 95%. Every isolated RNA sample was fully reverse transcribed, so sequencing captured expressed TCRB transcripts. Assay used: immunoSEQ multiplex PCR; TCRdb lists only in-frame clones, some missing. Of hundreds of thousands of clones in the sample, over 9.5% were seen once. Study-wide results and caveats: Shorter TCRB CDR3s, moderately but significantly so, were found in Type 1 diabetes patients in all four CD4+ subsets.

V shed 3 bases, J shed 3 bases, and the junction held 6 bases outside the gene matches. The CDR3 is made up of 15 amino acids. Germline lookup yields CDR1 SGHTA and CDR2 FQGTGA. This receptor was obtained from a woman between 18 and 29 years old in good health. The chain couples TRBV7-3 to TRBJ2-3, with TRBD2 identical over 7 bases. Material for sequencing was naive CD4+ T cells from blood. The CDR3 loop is CASSFRAGSTDTQYF. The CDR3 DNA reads TGTGCCAGCAGCTTTCGAGCGGGAAGTACAGATACGCAGTATTTT. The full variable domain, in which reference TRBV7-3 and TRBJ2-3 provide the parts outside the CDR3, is GAGVSQTPSNKVTEKGKYVELRCDPISGHTALYWYRQSLGQGPEFLIYFQGTGAADDSGLPNDRFFAVRPEGSVSTLKIQRTERGDSAVYLCASSFRAGSTDTQYFGPGTRLTVL.